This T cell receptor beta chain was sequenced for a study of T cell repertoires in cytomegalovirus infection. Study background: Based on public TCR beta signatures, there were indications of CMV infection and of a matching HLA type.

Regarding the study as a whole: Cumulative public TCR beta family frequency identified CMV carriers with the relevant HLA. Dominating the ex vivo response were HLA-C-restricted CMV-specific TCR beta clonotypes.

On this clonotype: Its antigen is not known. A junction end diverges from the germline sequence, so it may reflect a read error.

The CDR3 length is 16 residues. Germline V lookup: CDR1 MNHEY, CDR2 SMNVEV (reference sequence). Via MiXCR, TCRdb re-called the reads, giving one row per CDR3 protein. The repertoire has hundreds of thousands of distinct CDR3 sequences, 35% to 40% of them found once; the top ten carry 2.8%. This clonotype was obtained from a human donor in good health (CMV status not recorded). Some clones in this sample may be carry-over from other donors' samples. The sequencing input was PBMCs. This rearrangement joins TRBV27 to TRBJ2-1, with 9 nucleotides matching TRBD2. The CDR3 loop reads CSSSLTVTSGLNEQFF. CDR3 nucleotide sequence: TGTTCCAGCAGTCTAACCGTGACTAGCGGACTCAATGAGCAGTTCTTC.